The present T cell receptor (beta chain) was sequenced within a study of identical twins. Findings of the study overall: The presence of invariant MAIT and iNKT cells could partly confound analyses of zero-insertion sequences. Compared with models, monozygotic twins showed more out-of-frame TCR alpha sharing. For cord blood, abundant beta clonotypes had fewer insertions, unlike memory repertoires, which showed none. In drawing conclusions, the study used cross-sectional statistical analysis and did not follow the same donors.

TCRdb processed the 5' RACE reads anew with MiXCR; each CDR3 protein has one entry. The data contain 1.5 million or so distinct CDR3 sequences, about 30% of them singletons. This clonotype was detected a few times. The antigen is not known. The CDR3 is 16 residues long. Germline V lookup: CDR1 SGDLS, CDR2 YYNGEE. V lost 2 bases and J lost 4; bases outside the gene matches: 6. This chain links TRBV9 with TRBJ2-3, with 11 bases aligning to TRBD2. Sequenced input: cord blood. The receptor was derived from a newborn girl in good health. The CDR3: CASSVTGTSGSDTQYF. As DNA, the CDR3 is TGTGCCAGCAGCGTTACTGGGACTAGCGGATCAGATACGCAGTATTTT.